This entry lists 18 T cell receptor beta chains sequenced from one sample in a study of cytomegalovirus exposure and HLA in healthy donors. Primers included in the PCR were 60 Vbeta and 13 Jbeta primers. The method was immunoSEQ multiplex PCR; TCRdb's version includes in-frame clones alone and lacks a portion of them. The table records approximately 93,000 clones, about 66% of them present only once. What was sequenced was PBMCs. These receptor sequences come from a boy aged 10-17 years in good health and CMV-seropositive.

CDR3 amino acids: CASSEYTGVLSGGEQFF. CDR3 DNA: TGTGCCAGCAGTGAATATACCGGGGTCCTATCAGGTGGTGAGCAGTTCTTC. The V gene is TRBV6-1, the J gene TRBJ2-1; D is perhaps TRBD2 (5 bases). The CDR3 is 17 residues long. V shed 2 bases and J shed 9 bases, with 23 bases lying between them. Germline CDR1 MNHNS, CDR2 SASEGT.

This clone showed up just a few times. Here the CDR3 reads CASSQRTGGRSYNSPLHF. CDR3 DNA: TGTGCCAGCAGCCAACGGACAGGGGGTAGATCCTATAATTCACCCCTCCACTTT. This chain joins TRBV21-1 and TRBJ1-6; the DNA was not compared with TRBD1, the D call given in the table. TRBV21-1 counts as a pseudogene. The CDR3 consists of 18 residues.

The V gene is TRBV5-1, the J gene TRBJ1-1; D gene ambiguous. This CDR3 has 15 residues. Germline loops: CDR1 SGHRS, CDR2 YFSETQ. V lost 3 bases and J 2 bases, leaving 14 bases between the germline ends. CDR3 in DNA: TGCGCCAGCAGCTCCCCCACTGAGGGAAACACTGAAGCTTTCTTT. Its protein is CASSSPTEGNTEAFF.

This clone was seen a few times. The chain links TRBV6-6 to TRBJ1-5, with 8 bases matching TRBD1. CDR1 is MNHNY, CDR2 SVGAGI, per germline (reference sequence). The V and J ends lost 2 bases and 6 bases, in that order; junction bases with no gene match: 6. This CDR3 contains 15 residues. The CDR3 DNA is TGTGCCAGCAGTTACCCCAGGGGGCAGGGTCAGCCCCAGCATTTT. Encoded protein: CASSYPRGQGQPQHF.

The chain is built from TRBV7-9 and TRBJ2-5; 10 bases are shared with TRBD1. The CDR3 is 19 residues long. Looked up from germline, CDR1 is SEHNR and CDR2 is FQNEAQ (reference sequence). V was pared by 5 bases and J by 0 bases, with 15 bases of the junction left unmatched. The DNA of the CDR3 is TGTGCCAGCAGCCACTTCTCCGGGACAGGGGATTATTACCAAGAGACCCAGTACTTC. Residues: CASSHFSGTGDYYQETQYF.

This clone was found a few times. J is TRBJ2-1 and V is TRBV19; 12 bases line up with TRBD1. The CDR3 totals 20 residues. CDR1 and CDR2 from the germline V gene are LNHDA and SQIVND (reference sequence). The J segment lost 8 bases and the V segment lost 5 bases, leaving 22 bases of the junction unmatched. The CDR3 region has the DNA TGTGCCAGTAGTTCCCCCGGGACAGGGGGCGCGAGCTTGAGATTACATGAGCAGTTCTTC. It specifies CASSSPGTGGASLRLHEQFF.

This clone was observed a handful of times. The V and J genes are TRBV27 and TRBJ2-1, with D perhaps matching TRBD1 (5 bases). Trimming stripped 4 bases from V and 12 bases from J, with 16 bases between. Per germline, CDR1 MNHEY and CDR2 SMNVEV (reference sequence). The CDR3 runs to 13 residues. The CDR3 here is CASSSTQGRMQFF. In nucleotides, the CDR3 is TGTGCCAGCAGTTCAACCCAGGGTCGGATGCAGTTCTTC.

V usage is TRBV7-2 and J usage is TRBJ1-2; 11 bases match TRBD1. The length of the CDR3 is 16 residues. J lost 6 bases, V lost 0 bases, and 6 bases had no gene match. Germline CDR1 is SGHTA and CDR2 is FQGNSA. CDR3 DNA sequence: TGTGCCAGCAGCTTAGCGCTCGGACAGGGGGCCGATGGCTACACCTTC. As protein: CASSLALGQGADGYTF.

The chain recombines TRBV11-3 with TRBJ2-5, with D hard to call. Germline CDR1 is SGHNT and CDR2 is YENEEA. V was cut by 3 bases and J by 6 bases, with 8 bases left in between. This CDR3 has 12 residues. The CDR3 loop is CASSFLGQTQYF. DNA for the CDR3: TGTGCCAGCAGCTTTCTAGGCCAGACCCAGTACTTC.

V gene TRBV27 combines with J gene TRBJ2-7; 13 bases are shared with TRBD2. The CDR3 length is 19 residues. Looked up from germline, CDR1 is MNHEY and CDR2 is SMNVEV (reference sequence). The trim removed 5 bases at V and 0 bases at J, leaving 13 bases unmatched. The CDR3 is CASSPTQGLAGISSYEQYF. As DNA, the CDR3 is TGTGCCAGCAGTCCCACCCAGGGACTAGCGGGAATCAGCTCCTACGAGCAGTACTTC.

This chain uses TRBV5-4 with TRBJ2-2; perhaps TRBD1 as D (5 bases). Germline CDR1 is SGHNT and CDR2 is YYREEE (reference sequence). CDR3 size: 16 residues. Trimming stripped 0 bases from V and 0 bases from J, with 9 bases between. DNA for the CDR3: TGTGCCAGCAGCTTGGGGCAGGGCTCGAACACCGGGGAGCTGTTTTTT. It encodes CASSLGQGSNTGELFF.

The rearrangement uses TRBV4-3 and TRBJ2-3; D possibly corresponds to TRBD2 (5 bases). Germline CDR1 is LGHNA and CDR2 is YSLEER. Between the trimmed V and J ends, which lost 3 bases and 0 bases, there was a span of 13 bases. There are 16 residues in the CDR3. The CDR3 nucleotides read TGCGCCAGCAGCCACAACAGCGGACCTAGCACAGATACGCAGTATTTT. Protein product: CASSHNSGPSTDTQYF.

The chain combines TRBV5-1 with TRBJ2-7, with TRBD2 matching over 7 bases. Trimming cost V 0 bases and J 2 bases; bases outside gene matches: 8. The CDR3 loop spans 16 amino acids. Germline V lookup: CDR1 SGHRS, CDR2 YFSETQ. The CDR3 nucleotides read TGCGCCAGCAGCTTGGCCGTCATTGCGGGGGCCTACGAGCAGTACTTC. Translated: CASSLAVIAGAYEQYF.

The rearrangement joins TRBV2 to TRBJ1-6, with unresolved D. CDR1 is SNHLY and CDR2 is FYNNEI in the germline V gene. The CDR3 runs 14 residues. The V gene lost 4 bases and the J gene lost 8 bases, with 12 bases spanning the gap. CDR3 coding DNA: TGTGCCAGCAGTGTTGGGCTTTCCTATTCACCCCTCCACTTT. This translates into CASSVGLSYSPLHF. The variable domain in full, with the rest retrieved from reference TRBV2 and TRBJ1-6, is EPEVTQTPSHQVTQMGQEVILRCVPISNHLYFYWYRQILGQKVEFLVSFYNNEISEKSEIFDDQFSVERPDGSNFTLKIRSTKLEDSAMYFCASSVGLSYSPLHFGNGTRLTVT.

J is TRBJ1-3 and V is TRBV27; D unclear. CDR1 and CDR2 (germline): MNHEY, SMNVEV (reference sequence). Trimming cost V 4 bases and J 0 bases, with 7 bases left between them. This CDR3 spans 14 amino acids. The CDR3 loop reads CASSSTVSGNTIYF. CDR3 DNA: TGTGCCAGCAGTTCCACGGTCTCTGGAAACACCATATATTTT.

To note about this clone: The junction shows a germline mismatch at one end, possibly a read error. The chain employs TRBV4-3 and TRBJ1-2; TRBD1 matches at 7 bases. The CDR3 extends over 14 amino acids. CDR1 LGHNA and CDR2 YSLEER come from the germline V gene. The CDR3 region is CASSQSTGVGGYPF. CDR3 DNA: TGCGCCAGCAGTCAGTCCACAGGGGTAGGTGGCTACCCCTTC.

The sample holds a few counts of this clone. The chain links TRBV27 to TRBJ1-2; D unresolved. V lost 3 bases to trimming and J lost 4 bases, with 9 bases between them. This CDR3 is built from 13 residues. Germline lookup yields CDR1 MNHEY and CDR2 SMNVEV (reference sequence). The CDR3 spells CASSFRGSYGYTF. Written as DNA, the CDR3 is TGTGCCAGCAGTTTTAGAGGGAGCTATGGCTACACCTTC.

This clone has just a few counts. The chain links TRBV5-6 to TRBJ2-7, with 9 bases that match TRBD2. Germline loops: CDR1 SGHDT, CDR2 YYEEEE. This CDR3 comprises 19 residues. J lost 1 base, V lost 0 bases, and 14 bases had no gene match. CDR3 protein: CASSLAGRGGPAGSYEQYF. The CDR3 DNA reads TGTGCCAGCAGCTTGGCCGGGCGGGGGGGCCCGGCGGGGTCCTACGAGCAGTACTTC.